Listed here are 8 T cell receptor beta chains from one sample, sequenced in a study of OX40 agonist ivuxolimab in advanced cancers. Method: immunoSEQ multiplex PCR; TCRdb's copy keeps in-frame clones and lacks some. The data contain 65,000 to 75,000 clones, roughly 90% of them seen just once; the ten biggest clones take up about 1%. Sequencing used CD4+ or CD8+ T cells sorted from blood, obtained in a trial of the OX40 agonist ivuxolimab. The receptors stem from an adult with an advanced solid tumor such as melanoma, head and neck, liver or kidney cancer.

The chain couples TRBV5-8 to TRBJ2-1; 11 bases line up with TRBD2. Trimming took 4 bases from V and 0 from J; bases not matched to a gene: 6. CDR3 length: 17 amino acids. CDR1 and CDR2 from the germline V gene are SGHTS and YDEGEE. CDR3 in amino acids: CASSTRLAGTSYNEQFF. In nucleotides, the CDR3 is TGTGCCAGCAGCACAAGACTAGCGGGAACCTCCTACAATGAGCAGTTCTTC.

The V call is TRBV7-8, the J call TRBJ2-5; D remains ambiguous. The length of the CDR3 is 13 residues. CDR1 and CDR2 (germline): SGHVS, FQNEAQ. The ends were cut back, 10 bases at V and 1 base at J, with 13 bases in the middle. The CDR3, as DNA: TGTGCCACCGCAGGCGGTATCCAAGAGACCCAGTACTTC. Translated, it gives CATAGGIQETQYF.

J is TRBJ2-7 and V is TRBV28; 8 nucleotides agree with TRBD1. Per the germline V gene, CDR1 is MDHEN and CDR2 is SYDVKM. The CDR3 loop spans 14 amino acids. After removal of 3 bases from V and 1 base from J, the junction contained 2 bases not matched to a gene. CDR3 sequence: CASSFGDRSYEQYF. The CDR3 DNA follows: TGTGCCAGCAGTTTTGGGGACAGGTCCTACGAGCAGTACTTC.

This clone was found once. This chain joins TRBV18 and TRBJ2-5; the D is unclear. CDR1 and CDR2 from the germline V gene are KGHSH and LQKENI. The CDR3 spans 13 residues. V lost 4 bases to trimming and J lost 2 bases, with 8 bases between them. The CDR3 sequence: CASSLSDQETQYF. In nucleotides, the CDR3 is TGTGCCAGCTCACTCAGCGATCAAGAGACCCAGTACTTC.

The CDR3 here is CASSNSARNEKLFF. The CDR3, as DNA: TGTGCCAGTAGTAACTCGGCAAGGAATGAAAAACTGTTTTTT. V is TRBV19 and J is TRBJ1-4, with D unclear. CDR3 size: 14 residues. Looked up from germline, CDR1 is LNHDA and CDR2 is SQIVND (reference sequence). The V end was cut by 4 bases, the J end by 5 bases, with 11 bases between.

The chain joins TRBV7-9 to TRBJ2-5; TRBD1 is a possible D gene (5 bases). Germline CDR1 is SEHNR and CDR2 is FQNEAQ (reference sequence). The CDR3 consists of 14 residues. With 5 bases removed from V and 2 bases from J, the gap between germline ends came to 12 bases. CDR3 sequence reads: CASSRMTAQETQYF. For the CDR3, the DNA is TGTGCCAGCAGCCGTATGACAGCACAAGAGACCCAGTACTTC. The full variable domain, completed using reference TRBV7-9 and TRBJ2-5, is DTGVSQNPRHKITKRGQNVTFRCDPISEHNRLYWYRQTLGQGPEFLTYFQNEAQLEKSRLLSDRFSAERPKGSFSTLEIQRTEQGDSAMYLCASSRMTAQETQYFGPGTRLLVL.

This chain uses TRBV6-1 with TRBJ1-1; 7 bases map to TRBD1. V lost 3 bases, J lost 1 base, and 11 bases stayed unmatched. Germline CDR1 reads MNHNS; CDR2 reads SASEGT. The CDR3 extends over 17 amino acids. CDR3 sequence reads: CASSDYPGGGGNTEAFF. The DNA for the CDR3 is TGTGCCAGCAGTGATTACCCAGGAGGGGGCGGGAACACTGAAGCTTTCTTT.

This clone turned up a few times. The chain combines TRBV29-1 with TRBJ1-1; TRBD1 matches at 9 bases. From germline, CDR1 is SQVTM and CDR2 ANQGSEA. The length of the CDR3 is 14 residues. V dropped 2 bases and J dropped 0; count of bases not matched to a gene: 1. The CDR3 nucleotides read TGCAGCGTTGAAAGGACAGGGGTGAACACTGAAGCTTTCTTT. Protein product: CSVERTGVNTEAFF.